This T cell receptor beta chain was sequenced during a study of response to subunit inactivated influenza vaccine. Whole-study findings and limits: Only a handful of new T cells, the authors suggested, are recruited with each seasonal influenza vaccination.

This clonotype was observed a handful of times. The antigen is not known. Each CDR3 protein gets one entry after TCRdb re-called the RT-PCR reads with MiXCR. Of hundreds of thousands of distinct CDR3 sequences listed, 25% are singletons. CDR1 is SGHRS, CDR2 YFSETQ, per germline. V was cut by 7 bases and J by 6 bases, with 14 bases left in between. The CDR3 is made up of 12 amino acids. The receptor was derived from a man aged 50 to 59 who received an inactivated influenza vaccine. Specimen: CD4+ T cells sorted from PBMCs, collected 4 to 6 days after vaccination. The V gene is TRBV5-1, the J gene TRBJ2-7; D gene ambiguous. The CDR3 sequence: CASRIEISEQYF. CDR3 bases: TGCGCCAGCCGTATTGAAATTAGCGAGCAGTACTTC.